The 4 T cell receptor beta chains below come from one sample, sequenced in a study of cytomegalovirus exposure and HLA in healthy donors. PCR involved 60 Vbeta and 13 Jbeta primers. The repertoire was sequenced with immunoSEQ multiplex PCR; TCRdb's copy has only in-frame clones and lacks some. The table includes 120,000 or so clones, around 73% detected once. Material: PBMCs. Receptors were obtained from a man aged 25 to 45 in good health and CMV-seropositive.

The chain has TRBV13 and TRBJ2-5; D is unclear. The germline gives CDR1 PRHDT, CDR2 FYEKMQ (reference sequence). The germline V and J ends were trimmed by 4 bases and 5 bases, with 17 bases remaining between them. CDR3 length: 15 amino acids. The CDR3 is CASSSTRRSGETQYF. The CDR3 DNA reads TGTGCCAGCAGCTCGACACGCCGGTCTGGGGAGACCCAGTACTTC.

V and J are TRBV7-9 and TRBJ2-7, with a tentative D call TRBD2 (6 bases). The CDR3 extends over 15 amino acids. CDR1 is SEHNR and CDR2 is FQNEAQ in the germline V gene (reference sequence). Trimming stripped 2 bases from V and 1 base from J, with 12 bases between. In DNA, the CDR3 is TGTGCCAGCAGCTTACCGCGTCGGGGGTCCTACGAGCAGTACTTC. Encoded protein: CASSLPRRGSYEQYF.

The chain is built from TRBV30 and TRBJ2-7; 7 positions match TRBD1. CDR3 length: 12 residues. The germline gives CDR1 GTSNPN, CDR2 SVGIG (reference sequence). Trimming at V came to 7 bases and at J to 2 bases, leaving 5 bases not matched to a gene. CDR3 in amino acids: CASRQGPYEQYF. CDR3 nucleotides: TGTGCCTCGAGACAGGGCCCCTACGAGCAGTACTTC.

The chain is built from TRBV5-1 and TRBJ2-1, with TRBD2 matching 13 bases. The trim removed 7 bases at V and 10 bases at J, leaving 11 bases unmatched. The CDR3 extends over 15 amino acids. The germline gives CDR1 SGHRS, CDR2 YFSETQ. CDR3 protein: CASSAAGTSGEEQFF. The CDR3 region has the DNA TGCGCCAGCTCGGCCGCGGGGACTAGCGGGGAGGAGCAGTTCTTC.